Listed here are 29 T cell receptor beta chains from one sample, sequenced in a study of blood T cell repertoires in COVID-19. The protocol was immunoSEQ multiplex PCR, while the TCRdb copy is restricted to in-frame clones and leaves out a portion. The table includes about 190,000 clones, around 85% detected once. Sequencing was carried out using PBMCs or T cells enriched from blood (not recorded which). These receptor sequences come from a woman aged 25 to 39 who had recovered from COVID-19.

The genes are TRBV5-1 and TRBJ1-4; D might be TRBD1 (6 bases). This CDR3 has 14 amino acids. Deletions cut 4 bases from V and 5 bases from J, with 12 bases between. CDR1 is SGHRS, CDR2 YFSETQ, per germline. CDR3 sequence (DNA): TGCGCCAGCAGCCCTTACAGGGCGAATGAAAAACTGTTTTTT. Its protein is CASSPYRANEKLFF.

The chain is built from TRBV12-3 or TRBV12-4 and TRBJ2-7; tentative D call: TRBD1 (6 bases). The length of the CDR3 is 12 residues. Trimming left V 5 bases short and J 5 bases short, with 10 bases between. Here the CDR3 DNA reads TGTGCCAGCAGTACCGAGGGGGACGAGCAGTACGTC. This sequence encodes CASSTEGDEQYV.

In DNA, the CDR3 is TGTGCCAGCAGGGTGGGACAGGCAGATCAGCCCCAGCATTTT. Its protein product is CASRVGQADQPQHF. The genes are TRBV27 and TRBJ1-5, with 8 bases that match TRBD1. V shed 6 bases, J shed 5 bases, and the junction held 6 bases outside the gene matches. Looked up from germline, CDR1 is MNHEY and CDR2 is SMNVEV (reference sequence). The CDR3 runs 14 residues.

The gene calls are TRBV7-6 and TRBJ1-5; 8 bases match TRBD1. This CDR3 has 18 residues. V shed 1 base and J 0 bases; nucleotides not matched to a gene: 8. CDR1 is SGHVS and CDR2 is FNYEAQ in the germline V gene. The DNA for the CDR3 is TGTGCCAGCAGCTTAGGTTCCGGGACAGGAATTAGCAATCAGCCCCAGCATTTT. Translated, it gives CASSLGSGTGISNQPQHF.

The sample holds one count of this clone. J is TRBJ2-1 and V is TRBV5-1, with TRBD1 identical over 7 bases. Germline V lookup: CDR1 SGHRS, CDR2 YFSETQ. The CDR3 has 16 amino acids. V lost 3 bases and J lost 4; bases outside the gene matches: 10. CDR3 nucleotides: TGCGCCAGCAGCTCCATACCCGGGACAGAATACAATGAGCAGTTCTTC. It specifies CASSSIPGTEYNEQFF.

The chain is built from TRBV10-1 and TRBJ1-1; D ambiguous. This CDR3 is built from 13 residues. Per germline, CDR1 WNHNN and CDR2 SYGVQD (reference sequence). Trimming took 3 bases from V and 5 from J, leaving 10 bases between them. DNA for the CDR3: TGCGCCAGCAGTGAAAACTATGGGACTGAAGCTTTCTTT. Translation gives CASSENYGTEAFF.

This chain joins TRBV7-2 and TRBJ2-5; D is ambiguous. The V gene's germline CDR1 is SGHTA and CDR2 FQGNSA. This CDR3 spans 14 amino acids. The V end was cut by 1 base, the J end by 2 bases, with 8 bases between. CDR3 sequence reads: CASSLGWRQETQYF. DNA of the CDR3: TGTGCCAGCAGCTTAGGATGGAGACAAGAGACCCAGTACTTC.

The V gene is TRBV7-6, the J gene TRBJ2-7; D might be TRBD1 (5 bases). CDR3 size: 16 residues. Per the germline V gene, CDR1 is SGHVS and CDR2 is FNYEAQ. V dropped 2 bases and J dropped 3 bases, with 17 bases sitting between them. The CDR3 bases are TGTGCCAGCAGCTTAAGTCAGGGTTATGTCGGCTACGAGCAGTACTTC. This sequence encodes CASSLSQGYVGYEQYF.

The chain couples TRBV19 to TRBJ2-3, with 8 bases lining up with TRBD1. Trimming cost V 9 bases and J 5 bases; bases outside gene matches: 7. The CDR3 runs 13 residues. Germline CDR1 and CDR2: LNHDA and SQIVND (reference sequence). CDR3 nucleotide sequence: TGTGCCAGCAACCCGGACAGGGAAGATACGCAGTATTTT. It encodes CASNPDREDTQYF.

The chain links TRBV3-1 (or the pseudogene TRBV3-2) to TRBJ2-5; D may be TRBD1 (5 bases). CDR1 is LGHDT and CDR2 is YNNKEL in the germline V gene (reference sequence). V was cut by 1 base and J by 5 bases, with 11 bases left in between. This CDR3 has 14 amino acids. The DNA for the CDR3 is TGTGCCAGCAGCCAAGGGGGCCTGGGGGAGACCCAGTACTTC. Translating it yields CASSQGGLGETQYF.

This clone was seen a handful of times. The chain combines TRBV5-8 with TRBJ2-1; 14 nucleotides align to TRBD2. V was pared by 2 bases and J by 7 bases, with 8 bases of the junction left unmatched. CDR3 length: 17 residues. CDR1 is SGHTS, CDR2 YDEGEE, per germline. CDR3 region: CASSLGLAGGIINEQFF. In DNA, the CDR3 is TGTGCCAGCAGCTTAGGACTAGCGGGAGGAATAATTAATGAGCAGTTCTTC.

As DNA, the CDR3 is TGTGCCAGCAGCTCCGGACAGTTCTACGAGCAGTACTTC. As protein: CASSSGQFYEQYF. The chain couples TRBV6-5 to TRBJ2-7, with a tentative D call TRBD1 (6 bases). CDR3 length: 13 amino acids. V was clipped by 6 bases and J by 3 bases, with 12 bases between them. Germline V gene data show CDR1 as MNHEY and CDR2 as SVGAGI.

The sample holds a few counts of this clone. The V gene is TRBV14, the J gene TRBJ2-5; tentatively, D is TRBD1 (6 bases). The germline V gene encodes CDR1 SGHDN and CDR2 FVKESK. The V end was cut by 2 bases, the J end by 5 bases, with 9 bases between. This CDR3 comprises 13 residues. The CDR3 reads CASSQRGYETQYF. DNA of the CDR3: TGTGCCAGCAGCCAAAGGGGGTACGAGACCCAGTACTTC.

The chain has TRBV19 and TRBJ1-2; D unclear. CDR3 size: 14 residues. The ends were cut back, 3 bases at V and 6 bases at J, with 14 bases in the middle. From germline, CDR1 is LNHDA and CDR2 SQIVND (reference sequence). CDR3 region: CASSIGGGSDGYTF. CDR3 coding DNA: TGTGCCAGTAGTATCGGTGGAGGGAGTGATGGCTACACCTTC. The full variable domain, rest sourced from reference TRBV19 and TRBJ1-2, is DGGITQSPKYLFRKEGQNVTLSCEQNLNHDAMYWYRQDPGQGLRLIYYSQIVNDFQKGDIAEGYSVSREKKESFPLTVTSAQKNPTAFYLCASSIGGGSDGYTFGSGTRLTVV.

The CDR3 nucleotides are TGTGCCAGCAGCTTGGTGCTAGCGGCTGTCCTCGGGGAGCTGTTTTTT. It yields the protein CASSLVLAAVLGELFF. The chain uses TRBV5-5 and TRBJ2-2; 7 positions agree with TRBD2. CDR1 is SGHKS and CDR2 is YYEKEE in the germline V gene (reference sequence). There are 16 residues in the CDR3. The V gene end was trimmed by 0 bases and the J gene end by 7 bases; junction bases not matched to a gene: 9. The variable domain in full, with the rest retrieved from reference TRBV5-5 and TRBJ2-2, is DAGVTQSPTHLIKTRGQQVTLRCSPISGHKSVSWYQQVLGQGPQFIFQYYEKEERGRGNFPDRFSARQFPNYSSELNVNALLLGDSALYLCASSLVLAAVLGELFFGEGSRLTVL.

CDR3 amino acids: CASSLAGGYGYTF. CDR3 DNA sequence: TGTGCCAGCAGCTTAGCGGGGGGCTATGGCTACACCTTC. The chain has TRBV7-9 and TRBJ1-2; D might be TRBD1 (5 bases). V lost 0 bases and J lost 4, with 6 bases in between. Looked up from germline, CDR1 is SEHNR and CDR2 is FQNEAQ (reference sequence). CDR3 size: 13 residues.

The CDR3 is CASSEGQGVGYGYTF. The CDR3 DNA reads as TGCGCCAGCAGCGAGGGACAGGGGGTCGGCTATGGCTACACCTTC. This chain uses TRBV5-1 with TRBJ1-2; 11 bases align to TRBD1. This CDR3 has 15 amino acids. Germline trimming cut 4 bases from V and 4 bases from J; bases unmatched to any gene: 6. Germline lookup yields CDR1 SGHRS and CDR2 YFSETQ. Together with reference TRBV5-1 and TRBJ1-2, the CDR3 gives the full variable domain: KAGVTQTPRYLIKTRGQQVTLSCSPISGHRSVSWYQQTPGQGLQFLFEYFSETQRNKGNFPGRFSGRQFSNSRSEMNVSTLELGDSALYLCASSEGQGVGYGYTFGSGTRLTVV.

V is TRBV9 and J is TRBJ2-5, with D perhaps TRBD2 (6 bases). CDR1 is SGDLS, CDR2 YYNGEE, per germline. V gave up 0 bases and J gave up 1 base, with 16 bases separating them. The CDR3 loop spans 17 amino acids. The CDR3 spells CASSVDGAGGTQETQYF. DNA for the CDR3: TGTGCCAGCAGCGTAGACGGGGCCGGCGGGACCCAAGAGACCCAGTACTTC.

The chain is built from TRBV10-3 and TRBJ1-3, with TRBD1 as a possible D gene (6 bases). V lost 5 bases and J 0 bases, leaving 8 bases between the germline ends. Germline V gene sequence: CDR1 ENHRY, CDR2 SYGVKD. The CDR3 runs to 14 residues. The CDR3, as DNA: TGTGCCATCAGTTCGGACAGCTCTGGAAACACCATATATTTT. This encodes CAISSDSSGNTIYF.

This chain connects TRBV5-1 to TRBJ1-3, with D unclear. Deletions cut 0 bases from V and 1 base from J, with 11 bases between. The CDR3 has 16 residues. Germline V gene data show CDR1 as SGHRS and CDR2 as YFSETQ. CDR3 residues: CASSLDSERSGNTIYF. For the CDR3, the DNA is TGCGCCAGCAGCTTGGACTCCGAGAGGTCTGGAAACACCATATATTTT. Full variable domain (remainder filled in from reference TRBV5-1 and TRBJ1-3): KAGVTQTPRYLIKTRGQQVTLSCSPISGHRSVSWYQQTPGQGLQFLFEYFSETQRNKGNFPGRFSGRQFSNSRSEMNVSTLELGDSALYLCASSLDSERSGNTIYFGEGSWLTVV.

The CDR3 loop reads CASSNPAGSGNTEAFF. In nucleotides, the CDR3 is TGTGCCAGTAGCAACCCGGCGGGCTCCGGGAACACTGAAGCTTTCTTT. This chain links TRBV19 with TRBJ1-1; D gene ambiguous. V was cut by 6 bases and J by 1 base, with 18 bases left in between. Looked up from germline, CDR1 is LNHDA and CDR2 is SQIVND (reference sequence). The CDR3 length is 16 residues.

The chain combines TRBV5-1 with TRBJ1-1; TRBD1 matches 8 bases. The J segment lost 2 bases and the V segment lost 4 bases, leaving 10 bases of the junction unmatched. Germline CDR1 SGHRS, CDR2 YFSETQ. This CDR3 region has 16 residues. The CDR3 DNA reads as TGCGCCAGCAGCACAAAAGCGACAGGGGCCAACACTGAAGCTTTCTTT. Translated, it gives CASSTKATGANTEAFF.

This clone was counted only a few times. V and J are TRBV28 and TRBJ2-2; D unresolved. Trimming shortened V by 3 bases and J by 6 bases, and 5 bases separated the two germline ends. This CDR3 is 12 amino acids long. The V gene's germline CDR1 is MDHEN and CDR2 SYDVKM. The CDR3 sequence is CASSLTAGELFF. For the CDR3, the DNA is TGTGCCAGCAGTTTGACTGCCGGGGAGCTGTTTTTT.

CDR3 loop: CASSFDGGKYEQYF. In DNA form, the CDR3 reads TGTGCCAGCAGCTTTGATGGCGGGAAGTACGAGCAGTACTTC. The V and J genes are TRBV7-2 and TRBJ2-7, with a tentative D call TRBD2 (6 bases). Per germline, CDR1 SGHTA and CDR2 FQGNSA. Trimming took 3 bases from V and 4 from J, leaving 13 bases between them. The CDR3 is 14 amino acids.

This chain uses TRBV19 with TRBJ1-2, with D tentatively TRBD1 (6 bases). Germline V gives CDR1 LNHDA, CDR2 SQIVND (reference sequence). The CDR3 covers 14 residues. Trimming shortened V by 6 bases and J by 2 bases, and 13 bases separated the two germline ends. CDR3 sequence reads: CASRIQGINYGYTF. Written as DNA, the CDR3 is TGTGCCAGTAGGATACAGGGTATCAACTATGGCTACACCTTC.

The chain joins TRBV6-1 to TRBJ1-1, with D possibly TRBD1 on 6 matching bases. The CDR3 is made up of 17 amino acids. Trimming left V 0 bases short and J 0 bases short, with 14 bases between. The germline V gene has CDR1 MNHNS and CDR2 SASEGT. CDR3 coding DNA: TGTGCCAGCAGTGAAGCGTTCGGGACACCTATGAACACTGAAGCTTTCTTT. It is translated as CASSEAFGTPMNTEAFF.

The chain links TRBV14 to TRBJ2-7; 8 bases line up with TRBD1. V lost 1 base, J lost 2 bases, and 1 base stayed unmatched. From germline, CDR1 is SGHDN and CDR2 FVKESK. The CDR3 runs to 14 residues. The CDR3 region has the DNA TGTGCCAGCAGCCAAGGGACAGGGCCCTACGAGCAGTACGTC. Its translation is CASSQGTGPYEQYV.

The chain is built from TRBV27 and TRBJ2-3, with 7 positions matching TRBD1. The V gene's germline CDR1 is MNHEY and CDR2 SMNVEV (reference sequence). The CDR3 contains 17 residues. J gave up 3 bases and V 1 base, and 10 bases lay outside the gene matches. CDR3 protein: CASSLLIGGLHTDTQYF. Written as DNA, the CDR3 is TGTGCCAGCAGTTTATTGATAGGGGGCTTACATACAGATACGCAGTATTTT.

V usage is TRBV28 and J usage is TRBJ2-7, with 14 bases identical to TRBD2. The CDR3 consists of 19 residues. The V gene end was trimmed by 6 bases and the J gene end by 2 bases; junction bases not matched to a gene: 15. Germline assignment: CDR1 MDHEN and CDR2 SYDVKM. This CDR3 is CASRTPRGTSGRSPYEQYF. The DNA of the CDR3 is TGTGCCAGCAGGACCCCCCGCGGGACTAGCGGGAGAAGTCCCTACGAGCAGTACTTC.